This T cell receptor beta chain was sequenced during a study of T cells in Graves' hyperthyroidism and ophthalmopathy. This clonotype came up many times. Amplified TCR beta CDR3 regions came from RNA transcripts. The primer set for the first-round RT-PCR of the TCR CDR3 was HTBI. Each CDR3 protein is one row after TCRdb ran MiXCR on the multiplex PCR reads. The table records 400,000 to 550,000 distinct CDR3 sequences, roughly a quarter of them present only once. CDR3 length: 16 amino acids. Germline lookup yields CDR1 MNHEY and CDR2 SVGAGI. J gave up 5 bases and V 5 bases, and 13 bases lay outside the gene matches.

Specimen: blood. The chain combines TRBV6-5 with TRBJ2-5; 8 bases fit TRBD1. The sequence derives from a woman aged 30 to 39 with Graves' ophthalmopathy. This CDR3 reads CASSPLLTGGKETQYF. CDR3 DNA sequence: TGTGCCAGCAGTCCCCTCCTCACAGGGGGTAAGGAGACCCAGTACTTC.